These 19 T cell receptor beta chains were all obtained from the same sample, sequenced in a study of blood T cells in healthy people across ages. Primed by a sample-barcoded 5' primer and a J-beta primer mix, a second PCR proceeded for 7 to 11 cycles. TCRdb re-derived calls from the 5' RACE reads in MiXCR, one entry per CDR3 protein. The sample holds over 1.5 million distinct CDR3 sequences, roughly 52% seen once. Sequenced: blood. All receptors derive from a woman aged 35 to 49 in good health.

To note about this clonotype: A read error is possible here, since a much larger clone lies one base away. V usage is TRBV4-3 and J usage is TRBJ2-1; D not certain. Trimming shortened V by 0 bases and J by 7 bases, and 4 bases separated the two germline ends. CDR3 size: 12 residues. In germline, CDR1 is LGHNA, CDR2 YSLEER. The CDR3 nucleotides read TGCGCCAGCAGCCAAGAGTGGAATGAGCAGTTCTTC. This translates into CASSQEWNEQFF.

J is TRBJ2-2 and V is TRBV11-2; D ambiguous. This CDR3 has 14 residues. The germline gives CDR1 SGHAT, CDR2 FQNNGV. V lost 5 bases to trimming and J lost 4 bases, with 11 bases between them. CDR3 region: CASSETSGTGELFF. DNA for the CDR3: TGTGCCAGCAGCGAAACCTCCGGCACCGGGGAGCTGTTTTTT.

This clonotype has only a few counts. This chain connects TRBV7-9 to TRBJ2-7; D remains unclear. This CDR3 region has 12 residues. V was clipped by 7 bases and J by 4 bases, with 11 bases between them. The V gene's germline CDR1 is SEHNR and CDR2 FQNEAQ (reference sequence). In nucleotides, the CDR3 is TGTGCCAGCACCCACGACCCTTACGAGCAGTACTTC. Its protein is CASTHDPYEQYF.

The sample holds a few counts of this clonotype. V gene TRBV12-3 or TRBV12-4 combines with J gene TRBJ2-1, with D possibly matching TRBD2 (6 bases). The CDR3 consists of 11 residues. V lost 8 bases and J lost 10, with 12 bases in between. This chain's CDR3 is CASCLAIEQFF. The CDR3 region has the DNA TGTGCCAGCTGCCTAGCGATCGAGCAGTTCTTC.

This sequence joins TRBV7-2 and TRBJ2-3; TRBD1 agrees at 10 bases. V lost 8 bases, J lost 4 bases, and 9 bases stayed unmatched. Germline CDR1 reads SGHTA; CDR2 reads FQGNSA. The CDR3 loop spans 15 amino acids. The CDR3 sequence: CASCGQGVAPDTQYF. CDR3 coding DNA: TGTGCCAGCTGCGGACAGGGGGTAGCACCAGATACGCAGTATTTT.

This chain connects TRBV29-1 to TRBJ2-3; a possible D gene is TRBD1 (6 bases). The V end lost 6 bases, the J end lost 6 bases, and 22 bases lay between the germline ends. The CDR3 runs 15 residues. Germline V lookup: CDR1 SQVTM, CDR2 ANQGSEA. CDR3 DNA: TGCAGCGTGAGAAGCGCAGGGGCCTCCGCTGATACGCAGTATTTT. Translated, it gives CSVRSAGASADTQYF.

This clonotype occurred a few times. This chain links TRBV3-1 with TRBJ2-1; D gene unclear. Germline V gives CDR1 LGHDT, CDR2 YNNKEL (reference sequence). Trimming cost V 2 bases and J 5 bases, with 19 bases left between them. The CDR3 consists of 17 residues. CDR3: CASSQRPGGLTNNEQFF. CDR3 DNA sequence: TGTGCCAGCAGCCAACGACCAGGCGGCCTAACAAACAATGAGCAGTTCTTC.

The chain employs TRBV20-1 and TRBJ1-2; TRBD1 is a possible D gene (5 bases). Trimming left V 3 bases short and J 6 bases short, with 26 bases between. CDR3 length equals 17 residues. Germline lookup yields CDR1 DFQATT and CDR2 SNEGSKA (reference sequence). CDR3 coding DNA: TGCAGTGCTAGGTCGAGCCGTGCAGGGAGGATAGCAAATGGCTACACCTTC. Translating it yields CSARSSRAGRIANGYTF.

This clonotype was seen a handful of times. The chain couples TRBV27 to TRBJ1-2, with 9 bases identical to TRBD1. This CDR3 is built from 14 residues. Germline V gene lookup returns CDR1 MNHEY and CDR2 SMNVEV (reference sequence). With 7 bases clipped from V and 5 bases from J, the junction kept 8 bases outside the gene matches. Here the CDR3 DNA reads TGTGCCAGCACCCAAGGACAGGGGAGGTATGGCTACACCTTC. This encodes CASTQGQGRYGYTF.

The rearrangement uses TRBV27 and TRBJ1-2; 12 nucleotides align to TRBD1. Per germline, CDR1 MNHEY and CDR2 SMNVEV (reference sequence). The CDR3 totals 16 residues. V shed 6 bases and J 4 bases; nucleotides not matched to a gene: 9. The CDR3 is CASSPDGTGGLYGYTF. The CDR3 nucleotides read TGTGCCAGCAGCCCCGACGGGACAGGGGGCCTCTATGGCTACACCTTC.

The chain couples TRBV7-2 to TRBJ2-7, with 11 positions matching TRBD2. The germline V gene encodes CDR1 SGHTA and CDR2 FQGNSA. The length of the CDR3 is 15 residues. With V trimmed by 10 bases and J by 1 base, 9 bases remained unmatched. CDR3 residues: CAISYSGGASYEQYF. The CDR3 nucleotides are TGTGCCATCTCCTATAGCGGGGGGGCGTCCTACGAGCAGTACTTC.

CDR3 region: CSVADRVSYNEQFF. In DNA form, the CDR3 reads TGCAGCGTAGCGGACAGGGTCTCCTACAATGAGCAGTTCTTC. The chain joins TRBV29-1 to TRBJ2-1; 8 nucleotides match TRBD1. The CDR3 is 14 residues long. Germline V gene sequence: CDR1 SQVTM, CDR2 ANQGSEA. J was trimmed by 0 bases and V by 6 bases; bases with no gene match: 4.

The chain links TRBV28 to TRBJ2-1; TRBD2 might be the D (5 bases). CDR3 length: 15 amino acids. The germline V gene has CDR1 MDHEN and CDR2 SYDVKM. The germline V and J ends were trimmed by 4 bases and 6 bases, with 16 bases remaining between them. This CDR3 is CASSSSSRISNEQFF. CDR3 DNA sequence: TGTGCCAGCAGTTCCTCTAGCAGGATCTCCAATGAGCAGTTCTTC.

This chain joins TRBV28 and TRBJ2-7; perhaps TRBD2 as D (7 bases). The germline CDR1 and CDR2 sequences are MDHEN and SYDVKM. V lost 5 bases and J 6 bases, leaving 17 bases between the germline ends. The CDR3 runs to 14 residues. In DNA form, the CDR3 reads TGTGCCAGCAGTGCTGGGGGGGCCTCAATCGAGCAGTACTTC. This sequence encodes CASSAGGASIEQYF.

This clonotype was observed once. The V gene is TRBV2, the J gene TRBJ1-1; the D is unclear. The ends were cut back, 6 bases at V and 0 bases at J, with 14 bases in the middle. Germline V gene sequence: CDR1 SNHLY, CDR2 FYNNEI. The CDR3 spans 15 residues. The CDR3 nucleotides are TGTGCCAGCAGGGCGGAACAGAGCATGAACACTGAAGCTTTCTTT. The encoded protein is CASRAEQSMNTEAFF. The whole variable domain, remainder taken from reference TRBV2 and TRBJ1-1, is EPEVTQTPSHQVTQMGQEVILRCVPISNHLYFYWYRQILGQKVEFLVSFYNNEISEKSEIFDDQFSVERPDGSNFTLKIRSTKLEDSAMYFCASRAEQSMNTEAFFGQGTRLTVV.

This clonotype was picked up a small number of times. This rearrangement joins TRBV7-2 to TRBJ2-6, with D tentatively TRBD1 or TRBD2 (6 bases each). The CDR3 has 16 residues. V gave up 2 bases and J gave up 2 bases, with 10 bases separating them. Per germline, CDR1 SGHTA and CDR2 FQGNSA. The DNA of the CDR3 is TGTGCCAGCAGCTTAAAGGGGGGAACTGGGGCCAACGTCCTGACTTTC. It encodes CASSLKGGTGANVLTF.

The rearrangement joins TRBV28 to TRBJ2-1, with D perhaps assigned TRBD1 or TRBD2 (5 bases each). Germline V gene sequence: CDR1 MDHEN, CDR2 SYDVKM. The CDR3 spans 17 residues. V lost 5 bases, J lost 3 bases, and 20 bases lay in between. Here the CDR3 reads CASSDPSGDGYYNEQFF. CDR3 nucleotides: TGTGCCAGCAGTGACCCCTCCGGGGACGGATACTACAATGAGCAGTTCTTC.

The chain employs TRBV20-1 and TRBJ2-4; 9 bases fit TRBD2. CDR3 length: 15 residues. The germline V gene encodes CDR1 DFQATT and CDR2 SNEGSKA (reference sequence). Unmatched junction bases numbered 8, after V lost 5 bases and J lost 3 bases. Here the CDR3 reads CSAGRLSGSKNIQYF. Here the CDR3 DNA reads TGCAGTGCTGGCAGACTTAGCGGGAGCAAAAACATTCAGTACTTC.

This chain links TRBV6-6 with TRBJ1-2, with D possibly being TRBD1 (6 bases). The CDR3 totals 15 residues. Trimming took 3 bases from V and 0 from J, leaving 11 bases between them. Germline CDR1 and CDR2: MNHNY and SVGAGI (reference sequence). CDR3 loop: CASSYGQGTNYGYTF. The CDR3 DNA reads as TGTGCCAGCAGTTATGGGCAGGGGACTAACTATGGCTACACCTTC.